This TCR beta chain came from a study of OX40 agonist ivuxolimab in advanced cancers. Across the whole study: Patients in dose escalation had liver, melanoma, kidney or head and neck cancers. A male proportion of more than 75% was recorded, with mean age around 62 years and range about 23 to 80. General study points: On average, a greater number of expanded clones characterised CD8+ T cells relative to CD4+.

V was pared by 7 bases and J by 4 bases, with 19 bases between. CDR3 length: 15 amino acids. CDR1 and CDR2 from the germline V gene are SGHTA and FQGNSA. The assay was immunoSEQ multiplex PCR, and TCRdb's table has in-frame clones only and misses some. Of approximately 77,000 clones listed, approximately 80% are singletons. About this clone itself: Its specificity is unknown.

The genes are TRBV7-2 and TRBJ1-1; D not resolved. This material consisted of CD4+ or CD8+ T cells sorted from blood, taken in a trial of the OX40 agonist ivuxolimab. This TCR derives from an adult with an advanced solid tumor such as melanoma, head and neck, liver or kidney cancer. For the CDR3, the DNA is TGTGCCAGCATACCCGCCGCACTGGCTACCACTGAAGCTTTCTTT. Protein product: CASIPAALATTEAFF.